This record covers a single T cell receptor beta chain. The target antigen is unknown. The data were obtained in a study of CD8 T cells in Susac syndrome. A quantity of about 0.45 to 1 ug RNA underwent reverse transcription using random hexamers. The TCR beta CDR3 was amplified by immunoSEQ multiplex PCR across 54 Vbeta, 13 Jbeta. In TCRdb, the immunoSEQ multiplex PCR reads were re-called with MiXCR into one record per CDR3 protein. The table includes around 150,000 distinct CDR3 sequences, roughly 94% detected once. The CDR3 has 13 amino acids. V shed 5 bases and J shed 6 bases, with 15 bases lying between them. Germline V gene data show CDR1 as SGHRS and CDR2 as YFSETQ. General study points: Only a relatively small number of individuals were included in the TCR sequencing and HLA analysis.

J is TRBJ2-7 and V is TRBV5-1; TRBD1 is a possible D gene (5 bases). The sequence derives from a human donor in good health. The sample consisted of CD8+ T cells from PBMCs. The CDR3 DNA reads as TGCGCCAGCAGGACAGTGGATGACGCCGAGCAGTACTTC. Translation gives CASRTVDDAEQYF.